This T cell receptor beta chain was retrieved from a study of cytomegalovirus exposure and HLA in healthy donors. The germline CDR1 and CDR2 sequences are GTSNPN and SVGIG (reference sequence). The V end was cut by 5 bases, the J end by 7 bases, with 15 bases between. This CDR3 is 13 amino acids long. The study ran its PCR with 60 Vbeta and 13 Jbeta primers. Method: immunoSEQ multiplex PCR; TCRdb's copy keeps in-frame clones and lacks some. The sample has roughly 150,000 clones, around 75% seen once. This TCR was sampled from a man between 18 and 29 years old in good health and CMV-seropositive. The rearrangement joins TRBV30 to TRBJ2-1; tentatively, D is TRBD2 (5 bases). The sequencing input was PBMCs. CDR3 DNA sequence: TGTGCCTGGGAAGTCGGACTTCTAAATGAGCAGTTCTTC. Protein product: CAWEVGLLNEQFF.